This T cell receptor (beta chain) is from a study of regulatory T cells in long-lasting Graves disease (dated by TCRdb to about 2021). In the study overall: Patients with newly diagnosed Graves' disease had been on antithyroid drugs for under 3 months. The study was registered as a clinical trial and conducted in China. This study used TCR sequencing and RNA sequencing of peripheral blood to compare persistent Graves' disease patients against newly diagnosed Graves' disease patients. A total of roughly 35 samples underwent TCR sequencing: about 13 from persistent and roughly 20 from newly diagnosed Graves' disease patients. Results the study describes overall, beyond this receptor: Persistent Graves' disease patients showed lower TCR Shannon entropy and fewer highly expanded clones than newly diagnosed patients, suggesting clonal expansion. TRBV28, TRBJ1-2 and TRBJ2-5 were preferentially used in persistent disease, while TRBV20-1 and TRBJ2-1 were favored in newly diagnosed disease. The study examined only peripheral blood because the primary lesion, thyroid tissue, could not be accessed. The authors acknowledged the small sample size as a limitation that may reduce accuracy. A larger number of public clonotypes was shared among persistent patients (fewer than 3,000) than among newly diagnosed patients (around 970). Sequencing and analysis were limited to the TCR beta chain.

This clonotype was detected ten times or more. Its antigen target is currently unknown. No much larger clonotype is one base removed from it; base qualities were not supplied. The method was multiplex PCR. Sequencer: Illumina HiSeq 4000. To build TCR beta libraries, CDR3 regions were amplified by Arm-PCR using iRepertoire HTBI primers. Before sequencing, the PCR products underwent gel purification. The paper's processing steps were these. A total of some 65 TRBV and 14 TRBJ segments were identified across samples and were used for gene usage analysis of CDR3 amino acid clonotypes. Filtered high-quality paired reads were merged into contigs using COPE and FqMerger. BLAST was used to align contigs to IMGT TRBV, TRBD and TRBJ reference genes, and CDR3 was defined according to IMGT. Highly expanded clones were defined as clonotypes with a frequency above 0.1%. Shannon entropy served as the measure of repertoire diversity, while the Gini coefficient captured V-J evenness. Clonotypes shared by more than one individual were considered public. TCRdb reprocessed the public reads (quality trimming at Q25 with fastp, clone calling with MiXCR) and kept in-frame beta chains. When rows share a CDR3 protein, they turn into one entry using the most common DNA and genes. The V and J calls were not made by the authors but by TCRdb's processing. The sample table records 450,000 to 600,000 distinct CDR3 sequences; about a sixth of these occur just once. The top ten hold roughly an eighth of the sample.

Trimming removed 3 bases from V and 5 bases from J; the gene matches leave 7 bases unexplained. Including the terminal cysteine and phenylalanine, the CDR3 comprises 15 residues. Only the CDR3 part of the read is kept: 45 bases, read in frame from the first base. The germline V gene specifies SGHTA as CDR1 and FQGTGA as CDR2. According to the study, the label for this sample's time point signals: newly diagnosed GD, antithyroid drugs for less than 3 months. RNA was extracted from PBMCs in TRIzol for both TCR sequencing and RNA sequencing. Graves' disease was diagnosed according to American Thyroid Association guidelines. Patients for the study were recruited at an endocrinology department in Xi'an, China. Each patient gave around 9.2 milliliters of peripheral blood, collected in an EDTA anticoagulant tube. Ficoll Paque Plus density gradient separation was used to isolate PBMCs, and no further T cell sorting was performed. RNA quality was checked with an Agilent 2100 Bioanalyzer and agarose gel, and concentration with a NanoDrop 2000.

This sample also belongs to another study, concerning T cells in Graves' hyperthyroidism and ophthalmopathy. From that second study: Stable Graves' hyperthyroidism was defined as the absence of progression to ophthalmopathy over 18 months of follow-up. Hyperthyroidism patients were newly diagnosed, with disease duration under 2 months, and aged 18 to 65 years. Patients with uncontrolled infections, other autoimmune diseases, pregnancy or lactation were excluded. Clinical symptoms, serum thyroxine and TRAb, thyroid ultrasound, and orbital computed tomography formed the basis for the diagnoses. For the first round of RT-PCR on the TCR CDR3, the HTBI primer set was used together with the Qiagen OneStep RT-PCR kit. Most expanded thyroid clonotypes (frequency above 0.001) were also found in blood, which suggests that blood repertoires may mirror thyroid immune responses. Ophthalmopathy was separated from stable hyperthyroidism by a 13 V-J signature model, with about 86% sensitivity and roughly 81% specificity obtained in cross-validation and 80%/75% obtained in testing. In validation, progression to ophthalmopathy was predicted by the model with 70.59% sensitivity and around 76% specificity, a median of about 6 months before onset. To identify TCR V-J signatures that set the groups apart, the researchers used a discovery cohort of more than 95 patients, made up of around 40 with Graves' ophthalmopathy and 55 to 65 with stable Graves' hyperthyroidism. Prospective prediction of ophthalmopathy was tested in an independent validation cohort consisting of fewer than 20 hyperthyroidism patients and more than 15 patients who later progressed to ophthalmopathy. The 100 discovery patients were divided at random into training and test sets in a 7:3 ratio. In addition, the study compared T-cell repertoires in thyroid tissue and in blood from about six Graves' hyperthyroidism patients. After blood sampling, hyperthyroidism patients were treated with methimazole at a starting dose of 30 mg daily, and ophthalmopathy patients were treated with high-dose intravenous methylprednisolone. Libraries were constructed in a second round of multiplex PCR, after which size selection and purification were performed. The libraries were sequenced on an Illumina HiSeq2000 using paired-end 100 bp reads. SOAPnuke was used to process the raw data, removing reads that contained adapters or uncalled bases, had a mean Phred below 15, or lacked an exact match to the constant primer or identifier. COPE v1.2.5 was used to merge high-quality paired reads, and clonotypes were defined as unique nucleotide sequences. Clonotypes were aligned to IMGT TRBV, TRBD and TRBJ reference segments using MiTCR v1.1. The analysis included only V-J combinations with a frequency above 0.0001, which together covered 98% to 99.2% of the repertoires. The TCS score was defined as F50 (clonal expansion) divided by E x V (chaos), with BLOSUM62-based TCRdist calculated between CDR3 peptides within each V-J. Welch's t-statistics and random forest reduced just over 500 V-J features to around 14, which were used in a naive Bayes classifier (R e1071). No statistical method was used to fix the sample size in advance, and group allocation was not hidden from the investigators. TCR Vbeta CDR3 sequencing of 120 to 150 peripheral blood samples (43 ophthalmopathy, 75 hyperthyroidism and about 17 progressor patients) is reported in the paper.

The chain employs TRBV7-3 and TRBJ2-7, with 10 central nucleotides matching TRBD2. The sequence was collected from a man aged 40-49 years with Graves disease. Donor details come from another sample of the same person, matched by shared clones. Specimen: peripheral blood mononuclear cells (PBMCs), collected at new diagnosis, from a patient treated with antithyroid drugs. The CDR3 protein sequence reads: CASSLLASGSHEQYF. The DNA sequence is as follows: TGTGCCAGCAGCTTGCTGGCTAGCGGGAGCCACGAGCAGTACTTC.